The following is a T cell receptor beta chain sequence with its context. Sequencing was performed with immunoSEQ multiplex PCR; in TCRdb, only in-frame clones are kept and a portion is missing. The data show roughly 49,000 clones, 70% to 85% seen once. These data belong to a study of blood T cell repertoires in COVID-19. Background on the study: COVID-19 samples, acute and convalescent, were from the United States, Italy and Spain.

There are 12 residues in the CDR3. V was pared by 6 bases and J by 7 bases, with 10 bases between. This receptor was obtained from a man in his forties or fifties with active COVID-19. The sequenced sample was peripheral blood. The chain couples TRBV12-3 or TRBV12-4 to TRBJ2-1; D is undetermined. The CDR3 DNA follows: TGTGCCAGCAGCCCCCTTACTAATGAGCAGTTCTTC. Amino acid sequence: CASSPLTNEQFF.